The 32 T cell receptor beta chains presented below share a single source sample, sequenced in a study of T cell repertoires in cytomegalovirus infection. TCRdb analysed the reads with MiXCR anew, one entry per CDR3 protein. This sample has roughly 280,000 distinct CDR3 sequences, with 20% to 25% found just once. Their antigen targets remain unknown. The source was cultured PBMCs, collected from culture after CMV antigen stimulation. These receptors all come from a human donor in good health (CMV status not recorded). Some clones in this sample may be carry-over from other donors' samples.

V is TRBV24-1 and J is TRBJ2-7; D gene uncertain. V lost 3 bases, J lost 3 bases, and 8 bases lay in between. CDR1 KGHDR and CDR2 SFDVKD come from the germline V gene. This CDR3 has 13 amino acids. The CDR3 DNA reads TGTGCCACCAGTGATCCCGACATCTACGAGCAGTACTTC. Residues: CATSDPDIYEQYF.

In its sample, this clonotype was seen a few times. This sequence joins TRBV28 and TRBJ1-5; 8 bases agree with TRBD1. Looked up from germline, CDR1 is MDHEN and CDR2 is SYDVKM. CDR3 length equals 19 residues. Trimming removed 2 bases from V and 3 bases from J; junction bases left unmatched: 15. DNA of the CDR3: TGTGCCAGCAGTTTAACCCCGGACAGGGCCCAGGACTCCAATCAGCCCCAGCATTTT. Encoded protein: CASSLTPDRAQDSNQPQHF.

This clonotype was observed many times. This chain joins TRBV7-6 and TRBJ2-7; 10 bases align to TRBD2. The CDR3 loop spans 15 amino acids. The germline gives CDR1 SGHVS, CDR2 FNYEAQ. J was trimmed by 5 bases and V by 5 bases; bases with no gene match: 9. CDR3 coding DNA: TGTGCCAGCAGCCGACTCACTAGCGGGAACGACGAGCAGTACTTC. The encoded protein is CASSRLTSGNDEQYF.

The rearrangement links TRBV4-3 to TRBJ2-1, with no clear D. CDR1 and CDR2 (germline): LGHNA, YSLEER. The CDR3 extends over 14 amino acids. V was shortened by 0 bases and J by 8 bases, with 11 bases between the two germline ends. In nucleotides, the CDR3 is TGCGCCAGCAGCCAAGAAACGGCAGCGTATGAGCAGTTCTTC. Translating it yields CASSQETAAYEQFF.

The chain joins TRBV12-3 or TRBV12-4 to TRBJ1-5; D unclear. The V gene lost 6 bases and the J gene lost 3 bases, with 9 bases spanning the gap. The CDR3 covers 13 residues. The CDR3 DNA reads TGTGCCAGCAGCCCCCGCGTCAATCAGCCCCAGCATTTT. It is translated as CASSPRVNQPQHF.

This chain joins TRBV20-1 and TRBJ1-6; D call uncertain. CDR3 size: 14 residues. V was pared by 2 bases and J by 8 bases, with 13 bases between. Germline CDR1 is DFQATT and CDR2 is SNEGSKA (reference sequence). The CDR3: CSARSSSGYSPLHF. In DNA, the CDR3 is TGCAGTGCTAGAAGCTCCAGCGGGTATTCACCCCTCCACTTT.

This clonotype was detected only a few times. The rearrangement links TRBV29-1 to TRBJ1-1, with D perhaps TRBD1 (6 bases). The length of the CDR3 is 13 residues. CDR1 is SQVTM, CDR2 ANQGSEA, per germline. Trimming shortened V by 7 bases and J by 0 bases, and 12 bases separated the two germline ends. CDR3 amino acids: CSAQGSMNTEAFF. CDR3 sequence (DNA): TGCAGCGCACAGGGCTCTATGAACACTGAAGCTTTCTTT. The full variable domain, with the rest looked up from reference TRBV29-1 and TRBJ1-1, is SAVISQKPSRDICQRGTSLTIQCQVDSQVTMMFWYRQQPGQSLTLIATANQGSEATYESGFVIDKFPISRPNLTFSTLTVSNMSPEDSSIYLCSAQGSMNTEAFFGQGTRLTVV.

This clonotype occurred many times. The chain links TRBV20-1 to TRBJ2-3, with 11 bases lining up with TRBD2. The germline CDR1 and CDR2 sequences are DFQATT and SNEGSKA (reference sequence). This CDR3 comprises 16 residues. The trim removed 1 base at V and 3 bases at J, leaving 6 bases unmatched. As DNA, the CDR3 is TGCAGTGCTAGAGCTTTACTAGCGGGAGAAACAGATACGCAGTATTTT. Its translation is CSARALLAGETDTQYF.

This chain joins TRBV24-1 and TRBJ2-7; D not certain. V lost 4 bases, J lost 4 bases, and 4 bases lay in between. This CDR3 contains 11 residues. CDR1 is KGHDR, CDR2 SFDVKD, per germline. DNA of the CDR3: TGTGCCACCAGTGACACATACGAGCAGTACTTC. It translates to CATSDTYEQYF.

Only a few counts were recorded for this clonotype. CDR3 nucleotides: TGTGCCAGTAGGCCGACTGGGTCCGGAAACACCATATATTTT. It yields the protein CASRPTGSGNTIYF. This sequence joins TRBV19 and TRBJ1-3; D is undetermined. CDR1 is LNHDA and CDR2 is SQIVND in the germline V gene (reference sequence). CDR3 length: 14 residues. Between the trimmed V and J ends, which lost 6 bases and 4 bases, there was a span of 13 bases.

This chain links TRBV19 with TRBJ1-2; 9 nucleotides match TRBD1. The CDR3 length is 13 residues. From germline, CDR1 is LNHDA and CDR2 SQIVND (reference sequence). The V segment lost 3 bases and the J segment 5 bases; nucleotides outside the gene matches: 1. CDR3 bases: TGTGCCAGTAGTATTGGGACAGGGTATGGCTACACCTTC. This gives the protein CASSIGTGYGYTF. The full variable domain, with the rest looked up from reference TRBV19 and TRBJ1-2, is DGGITQSPKYLFRKEGQNVTLSCEQNLNHDAMYWYRQDPGQGLRLIYYSQIVNDFQKGDIAEGYSVSREKKESFPLTVTSAQKNPTAFYLCASSIGTGYGYTFGSGTRLTVV.

In this sample, this clonotype turned up a few times. The chain couples TRBV7-9 to TRBJ2-3, with D perhaps given as TRBD1 or TRBD2 (5 bases each). CDR1 is SEHNR and CDR2 is FQNEAQ in the germline V gene (reference sequence). V lost 5 bases and J 0 bases, leaving 12 bases between the germline ends. The CDR3 runs to 15 residues. In nucleotides, the CDR3 is TGTGCCAGCAGCCCGGGACGGACAAGCACAGATACGCAGTATTTT. Protein product: CASSPGRTSTDTQYF. The full variable domain, completed using reference TRBV7-9 and TRBJ2-3, is DTGVSQNPRHKITKRGQNVTFRCDPISEHNRLYWYRQTLGQGPEFLTYFQNEAQLEKSRLLSDRFSAERPKGSFSTLEIQRTEQGDSAMYLCASSPGRTSTDTQYFGPGTRLTVL.

This sequence joins TRBV4-3 and TRBJ1-1; a possible D gene is TRBD1 (5 bases). CDR3 length: 15 residues. Trimming pared 3 bases from V and 3 bases from J, leaving 14 bases between. Germline assignment: CDR1 LGHNA and CDR2 YSLEER. The CDR3 spells CASSQLLRVHTEAFF. The DNA for the CDR3 is TGCGCCAGCAGCCAGCTTCTCAGGGTGCACACTGAAGCTTTCTTT.

The chain carries TRBV5-6 and TRBJ2-1; D may be TRBD1 (5 bases). The CDR3 is 16 amino acids. Trimming left V 4 bases short and J 4 bases short, with 18 bases between. From germline, CDR1 is SGHDT and CDR2 YYEEEE. In DNA form, the CDR3 reads TGTGCCAGCAGCCCGAAAGACAGCCGACCGTACAATGAGCAGTTCTTC. Residues: CASSPKDSRPYNEQFF.

This sequence joins TRBV5-6 and TRBJ2-7; D possibly uses TRBD1 or TRBD2 (5 bases each). Germline CDR1 is SGHDT and CDR2 is YYEEEE. CDR3 length: 16 amino acids. V lost 0 bases and J 4 bases, leaving 17 bases between the germline ends. In DNA, the CDR3 is TGTGCCAGCAGCTTGGGGGGGACGGGCCCCCTGTACGAGCAGTACTTC. This codes for CASSLGGTGPLYEQYF.

In its sample, this clonotype was seen a few times. The chain has TRBV11-3 and TRBJ1-6, with no clear D. CDR3 length equals 17 residues. With 3 bases removed from V and 4 bases from J, the gap between germline ends came to 16 bases. Germline V gives CDR1 SGHNT, CDR2 YENEEA. DNA for the CDR3: TGTGCCAGCAGCTTCGGCCTCGGGAACATTTATAATTCACCCCTCCACTTT. Amino acids: CASSFGLGNIYNSPLHF.

The V and J genes are TRBV19 and TRBJ1-1, with D unclear. This CDR3 comprises 15 residues. Trimming shortened V by 2 bases and J by 4 bases, and 14 bases separated the two germline ends. Germline V gives CDR1 LNHDA, CDR2 SQIVND (reference sequence). CDR3 DNA: TGTGCCAGTAGTATATTAAGTAGGGTCGGCACTGAAGCTTTCTTT. Amino acids: CASSILSRVGTEAFF. The full variable domain, its missing parts supplied by reference TRBV19 and TRBJ1-1, is DGGITQSPKYLFRKEGQNVTLSCEQNLNHDAMYWYRQDPGQGLRLIYYSQIVNDFQKGDIAEGYSVSREKKESFPLTVTSAQKNPTAFYLCASSILSRVGTEAFFGQGTRLTVV.

This clonotype occurred a few times. The rearrangement uses TRBV4-1 and TRBJ2-1; 9 nucleotides agree with TRBD2. The V segment lost 4 bases and the J segment 8 bases; nucleotides outside the gene matches: 9. The CDR3 has 15 amino acids. The germline CDR1 and CDR2 sequences are MGHRA and YSYEKL. Here the CDR3 DNA reads TGCGCCAGCAGCCTACCAGTTAGCGGGAGCTATGAGCAGTTCTTC. Translation: CASSLPVSGSYEQFF.

This clonotype has a count of ten or more. The chain is built from TRBV7-9 and TRBJ2-3; D is unclear. The CDR3 has 13 amino acids. Germline values: CDR1 SEHNR, CDR2 FQNEAQ (reference sequence). V was pared by 3 bases and J by 12 bases, with 16 bases between. The CDR3 DNA reads as TGTGCCAGCAGCTTCCCTCGAGGAGCGTTTCAGTATTTT. Protein product: CASSFPRGAFQYF.

Note on this clonotype: The CDR3 carries no conserved terminal phenylalanine or tryptophan, so it likely arises from a read error. The rearrangement joins TRBV7-6 to TRBJ2-1; 12 bases map to TRBD2. In germline, CDR1 is SGHVS, CDR2 FNYEAQ. The CDR3 loop spans 16 amino acids. V dropped 1 base and J dropped 5; count of bases not matched to a gene: 3. CDR3 coding DNA: TGTGCCAGCAGCTTAGTCCGGACTAGCGGGGACAATGAGCAGTTCTGC. Translation gives CASSLVRTSGDNEQFC.

The chain combines TRBV7-9 with TRBJ2-7; 8 bases align to TRBD2. Germline CDR1 and CDR2: SEHNR and FQNEAQ (reference sequence). The CDR3 length is 15 residues. With V trimmed by 5 bases and J by 3 bases, 9 bases remained unmatched. The CDR3 DNA is TGTGCCAGCAGCCCCACCGGGACTAGGGACTACGAGCAGTACGTC. Its translation: CASSPTGTRDYEQYV.

This clonotype came up many times. V gene TRBV6-2 or TRBV6-3 combines with J gene TRBJ2-6; TRBD1 matches 7 bases. Germline V gene data show CDR1 as MNHEY and CDR2 as SVGEGT. The trim removed 6 bases at V and 0 bases at J, leaving 11 bases unmatched. The CDR3 runs to 18 residues. In nucleotides, the CDR3 is TGTGCCAGCAGCTTCCAACAGGGGAAACTCTCTGGGGCCAACGTCCTGACTTTC. It codes for CASSFQQGKLSGANVLTF.

This chain connects TRBV4-1 to TRBJ2-7; weak D call: TRBD2 (5 bases). Germline V gene lookup returns CDR1 MGHRA and CDR2 YSYEKL. With 4 bases removed from V and 3 bases from J, the gap between germline ends came to 10 bases. The CDR3 totals 13 residues. CDR3 sequence: CASSLQGGYEQYF. The CDR3 coding sequence is TGCGCCAGCAGCCTGCAAGGAGGCTACGAGCAGTACTTC.

This clonotype was seen once. The gene calls are TRBV10-3 and TRBJ1-1; the match to TRBD1 covers 11 bases. CDR3 length equals 14 residues. The ends lost 2 bases at V and 4 bases at J; junction bases unmatched: 0. Germline V gives CDR1 ENHRY, CDR2 SYGVKD. The CDR3 sequence is CAISEGQGATEAFF. The CDR3 coding sequence is TGTGCCATCAGTGAGGGACAGGGGGCCACTGAAGCTTTCTTT.

This clonotype came up a few times. The chain combines TRBV2 with TRBJ1-1; the D gene is possibly TRBD1 (5 bases). The ends were cut back, 2 bases at V and 1 base at J, with 11 bases in the middle. The CDR3 totals 15 residues. The germline CDR1 and CDR2 sequences are SNHLY and FYNNEI. The CDR3 nucleotides are TGTGCCAGCAGTGAAACCCGGACACCGAACACTGAAGCTTTCTTT. Its protein product is CASSETRTPNTEAFF.

The rearrangement links TRBV19 to TRBJ2-6; TRBD2 agrees at 11 bases. V shed 3 bases and J 0 bases; nucleotides not matched to a gene: 7. This CDR3 contains 19 residues. Germline-derived CDR1 and CDR2 are LNHDA and SQIVND (reference sequence). CDR3 loop: CASSIGTLAGASGANVLTF. The CDR3 DNA follows: TGTGCCAGTAGTATTGGGACACTAGCGGGAGCCTCTGGGGCCAACGTCCTGACTTTC.

This clonotype came up a few times. The chain links TRBV10-3 to TRBJ2-7, with a possible D match to TRBD2 (6 bases). CDR1 and CDR2 (germline): ENHRY, SYGVKD. The CDR3 is 16 residues long. Between the trimmed V and J ends, which lost 0 bases and 6 bases, there was a span of 18 bases. The CDR3 DNA follows: TGTGCCATCAGTGAGTCGGGACTGCCCTCCGGCCCCGAGCAGTACGTC. Translating gives CAISESGLPSGPEQYV.

At least ten counts were recorded for this clonotype. The genes are TRBV4-1 and TRBJ2-5, with 10 bases aligning to TRBD2. This CDR3 is 15 amino acids long. Trimming took 1 base from V and 2 from J; bases not matched to a gene: 1. From germline, CDR1 is MGHRA and CDR2 YSYEKL. The DNA of the CDR3 is TGCGCCAGCAGCCAAGGAGCGGGAGGGCAAGAGACCCAGTACTTC. Translating gives CASSQGAGGQETQYF.

This clonotype showed up many times. This chain connects TRBV7-8 to TRBJ1-1, with 9 bases lining up with TRBD1. Trimming removed 5 bases from V and 4 bases from J; junction bases left unmatched: 11. The V gene's germline CDR1 is SGHVS and CDR2 FQNEAQ. The CDR3 consists of 16 residues. Here the CDR3 DNA reads TGTGCCAGCAGCCAAACAGGGGGCGCGAGGAGCACTGAAGCTTTCTTT. It encodes CASSQTGGARSTEAFF.

This clonotype came up a few times. J is TRBJ1-2 and V is TRBV29-1; a possible D gene is TRBD1 (5 bases). V gave up 1 base and J gave up 7 bases, with 7 bases separating them. The germline V gene encodes CDR1 SQVTM and CDR2 ANQGSEA. CDR3 size: 11 residues. The CDR3, as DNA: TGCAGCGTTGAAGGTCAGGGTGGCTACACCTTC. Protein product: CSVEGQGGYTF.

This clonotype was detected many times. The CDR3 reads CASSLGSAERYNEQFF. The DNA of the CDR3 is TGTGCCAGCAGCTTAGGGTCAGCGGAAAGATACAATGAGCAGTTCTTC. V and J are TRBV7-3 and TRBJ2-1; D is perhaps TRBD2 (5 bases). Between the trimmed V and J ends, which lost 2 bases and 4 bases, there was a span of 15 bases. The CDR3 runs 16 residues. From germline, CDR1 is SGHTA and CDR2 FQGTGA.

The V call is TRBV19, the J call TRBJ2-3, with D possibly TRBD1 on 6 matching bases. Germline V lookup: CDR1 LNHDA, CDR2 SQIVND (reference sequence). This CDR3 spans 13 amino acids. V dropped 5 bases and J dropped 14 bases, with 20 bases sitting between them. CDR3 residues: CASSHLDRPLPYF. The CDR3 DNA is TGTGCCAGTAGTCACCTTGACAGGCCTCTGCCGTATTTT.